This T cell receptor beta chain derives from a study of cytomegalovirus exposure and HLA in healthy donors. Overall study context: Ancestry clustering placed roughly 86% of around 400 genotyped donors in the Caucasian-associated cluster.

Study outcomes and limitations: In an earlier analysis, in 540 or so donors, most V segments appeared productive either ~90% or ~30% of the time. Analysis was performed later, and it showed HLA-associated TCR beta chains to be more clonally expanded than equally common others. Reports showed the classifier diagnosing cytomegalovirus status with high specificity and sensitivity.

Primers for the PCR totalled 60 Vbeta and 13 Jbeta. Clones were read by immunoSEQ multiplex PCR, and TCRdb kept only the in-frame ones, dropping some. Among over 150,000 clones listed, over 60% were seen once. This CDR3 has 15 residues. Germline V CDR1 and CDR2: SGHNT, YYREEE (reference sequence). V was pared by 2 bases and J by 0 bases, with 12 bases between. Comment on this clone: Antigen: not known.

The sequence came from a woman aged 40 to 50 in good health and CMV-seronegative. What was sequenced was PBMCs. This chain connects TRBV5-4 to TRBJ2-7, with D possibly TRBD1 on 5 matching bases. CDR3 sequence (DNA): TGTGCCAGCAGCTTACAAGGGGATTTCTCCTACGAGCAGTACTTC. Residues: CASSLQGDFSYEQYF.